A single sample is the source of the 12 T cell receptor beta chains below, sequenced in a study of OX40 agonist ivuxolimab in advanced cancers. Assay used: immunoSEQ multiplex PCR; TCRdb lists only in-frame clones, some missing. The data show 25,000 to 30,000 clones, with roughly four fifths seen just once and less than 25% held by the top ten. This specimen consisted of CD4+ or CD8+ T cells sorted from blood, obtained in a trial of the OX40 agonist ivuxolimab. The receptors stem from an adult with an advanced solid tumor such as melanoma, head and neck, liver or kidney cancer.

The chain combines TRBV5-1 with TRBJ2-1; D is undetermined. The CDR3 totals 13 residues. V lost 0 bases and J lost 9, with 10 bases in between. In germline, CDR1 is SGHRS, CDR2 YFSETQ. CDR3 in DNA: TGCGCCAGCAGCTTGGGGCAACGCGTTGAGCAGTTCTTC. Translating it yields CASSLGQRVEQFF.

The CDR3 DNA is TGTGCCAGCAGTTACTCGAGGCAGGCCCCCGATCAGCCCCAGCATTTT. Amino acids: CASSYSRQAPDQPQHF. V usage is TRBV6-5 and J usage is TRBJ1-5; D is undetermined. Per germline, CDR1 MNHEY and CDR2 SVGAGI. The CDR3 loop spans 16 amino acids. V gave up 0 bases and J gave up 5 bases, with 14 bases separating them.

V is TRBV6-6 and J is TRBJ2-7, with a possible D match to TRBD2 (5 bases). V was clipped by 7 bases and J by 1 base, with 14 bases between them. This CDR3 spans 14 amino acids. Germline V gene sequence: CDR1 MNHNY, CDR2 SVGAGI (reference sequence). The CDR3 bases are TGTGCCAGCACCTCCGGGCTAGCATCCTACGAGCAGTACTTC. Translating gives CASTSGLASYEQYF.

The CDR3 loop reads CASTFGSAGELFF. In DNA, the CDR3 is TGTGCCAGCACTTTTGGGTCGGCCGGGGAGCTGTTTTTT. The rearrangement uses TRBV6-5 and TRBJ2-2; D unresolved. CDR3 length equals 13 residues. V lost 7 bases, J lost 6 bases, and 12 bases lay in between. Germline CDR1 and CDR2: MNHEY and SVGAGI.

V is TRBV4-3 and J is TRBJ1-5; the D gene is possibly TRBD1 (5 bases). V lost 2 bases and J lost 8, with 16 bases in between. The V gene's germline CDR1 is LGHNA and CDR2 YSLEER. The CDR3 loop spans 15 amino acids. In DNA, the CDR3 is TGCGCCAGCAGCCAAAGGGAGGCGCCGGGGGAGCCCCAGCATTTT. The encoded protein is CASSQREAPGEPQHF.

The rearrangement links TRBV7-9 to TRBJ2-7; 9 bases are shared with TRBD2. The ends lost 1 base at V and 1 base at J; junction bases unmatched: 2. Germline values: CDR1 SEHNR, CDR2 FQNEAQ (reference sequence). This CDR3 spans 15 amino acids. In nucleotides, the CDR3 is TGTGCCAGCAGCTTAGGGACTAGCGTGTCCTACGAGCAGTACTTC. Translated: CASSLGTSVSYEQYF. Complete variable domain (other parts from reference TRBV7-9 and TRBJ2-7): DTGVSQNPRHKITKRGQNVTFRCDPISEHNRLYWYRQTLGQGPEFLTYFQNEAQLEKSRLLSDRFSAERPKGSFSTLEIQRTEQGDSAMYLCASSLGTSVSYEQYFGPGTRLTVT.

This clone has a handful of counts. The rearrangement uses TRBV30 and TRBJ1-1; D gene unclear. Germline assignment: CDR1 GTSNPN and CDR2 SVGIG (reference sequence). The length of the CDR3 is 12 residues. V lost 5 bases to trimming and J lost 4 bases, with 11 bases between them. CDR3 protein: CAWSGRVTEAFF. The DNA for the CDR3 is TGTGCCTGGTCGGGGAGGGTCACTGAAGCTTTCTTT.

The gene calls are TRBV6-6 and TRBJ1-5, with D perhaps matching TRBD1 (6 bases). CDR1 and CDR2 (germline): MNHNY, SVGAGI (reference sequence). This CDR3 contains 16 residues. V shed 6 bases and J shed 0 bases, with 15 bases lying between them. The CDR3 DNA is TGTGCCAGCAGATCCCGGGACAATCATAGCAATCAGCCCCAGCATTTT. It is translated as CASRSRDNHSNQPQHF.

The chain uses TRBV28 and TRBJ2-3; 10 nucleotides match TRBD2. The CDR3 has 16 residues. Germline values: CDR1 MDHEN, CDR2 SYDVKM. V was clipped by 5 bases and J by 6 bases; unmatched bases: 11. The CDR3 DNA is TGTGCCAGCAGTATTACAGAGACTAGCGGGTGGGATACGCAGTATTTT. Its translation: CASSITETSGWDTQYF. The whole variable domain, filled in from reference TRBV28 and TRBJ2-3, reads DVKVTQSSRYLVKRTGEKVFLECVQDMDHENMFWYRQDPGLGLRLIYFSYDVKMKEKGDIPEGYSVSREKKERFSLILESASTNQTSMYLCASSITETSGWDTQYFGPGTRLTVL.

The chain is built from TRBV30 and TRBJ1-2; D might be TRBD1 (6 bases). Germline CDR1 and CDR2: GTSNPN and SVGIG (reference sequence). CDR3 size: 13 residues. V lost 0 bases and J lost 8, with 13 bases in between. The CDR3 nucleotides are TGTGCCTGGAGTGTAGGCAGGGGAGTAGGCTACACCTTC. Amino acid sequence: CAWSVGRGVGYTF.

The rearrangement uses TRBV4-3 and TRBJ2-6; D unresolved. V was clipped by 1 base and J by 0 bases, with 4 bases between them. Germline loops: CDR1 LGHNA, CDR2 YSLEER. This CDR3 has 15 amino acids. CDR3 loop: CASSQGVSGANVLTF. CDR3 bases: TGCGCCAGCAGCCAAGGGGTCTCTGGGGCCAACGTCCTGACTTTC.

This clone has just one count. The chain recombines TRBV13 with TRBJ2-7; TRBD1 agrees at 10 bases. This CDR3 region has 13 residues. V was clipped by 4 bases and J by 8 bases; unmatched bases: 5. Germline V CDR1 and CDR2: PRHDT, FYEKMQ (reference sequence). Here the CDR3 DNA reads TGTGCCAGCAGCTGGGACAGGGGCTATCAGCAGTACTTC. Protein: CASSWDRGYQQYF.